This T cell receptor beta chain was obtained from a study of blood T cell repertoires in COVID-19. Study information: COVID-19 samples collected from the United States, Italy and Spain covered acute and convalescent phases.

Source study methods: It was from reference gene primer amplification that nucleated cell counts were estimated. Using immunoSEQ multiplex PCR, the repertoire was profiled, and TCRdb retains in-frame clones only, with some absent. The DNA was the basis for D and trimming; V, J and clone size are from that table. Among some 330,000 clones, 92% were seen once, and the ten largest hold approximately 18%. CDR1 is LGHNA and CDR2 is YSLEER in the germline V gene. Trimming removed 1 base at V and 6 bases at J, with 13 bases between. This CDR3 contains 14 residues. The cohort comprised adults aged about 18 to 100 years residing in about two dozen US areas. Among Cohort 3 donors, those recovered had two negative PCRs, clearance, or symptom resolution.

This clonotype was sampled from a woman in her 30s who had recovered from COVID-19. The V and J genes are TRBV4-3 and TRBJ2-7; D not certain. Material: PBMCs or T cells enriched from blood (not recorded which). The CDR3 loop reads CASSQGLETGEQYF. Written as DNA, the CDR3 is TGCGCCAGCAGCCAAGGCCTTGAAACTGGCGAGCAGTACTTC.